This record covers a single T cell receptor (beta chain). No antigen is known for it. This sample is part of a study of T cell repertoires in cytomegalovirus infection. Across the whole study: Both CMV infection and a matching HLA type were indicated by public TCR beta signatures.

The CDR3 is 18 amino acids. In germline, CDR1 is MNHEY, CDR2 SVGEGT. The V and J ends lost 5 bases and 0 bases respectively, with 17 bases between them. TCRdb redid the calling of the reads with MiXCR, one entry per CDR3 protein. This table holds roughly 920,000 distinct CDR3 sequences, around 29% found once. Study-wide findings and caveats: HLA-C-restricted, CMV-specific TCR beta clonotypes were dominant ex vivo.

The J gene is TRBJ2-6, the V gene TRBV6-2 or TRBV6-3; a possible D gene is TRBD1 (5 bases). This TCR came from a human donor in good health (CMV status not recorded). Some clones in this sample may be carry-over from other donors' samples. The sequencing used cultured CD8+ T cells from PBMCs, collected from culture after CMV antigen stimulation. The CDR3 DNA follows: TGTGCCAGCAGTCGCGTGAGGCAGGGTAGCTCTGGGGCCAACGTCCTGACTTTC. Translated: CASSRVRQGSSGANVLTF.